The source of this TCR beta chain is a study of T cells in Graves' hyperthyroidism and ophthalmopathy. Broader study findings: A model of 13 V-J features distinguished ophthalmopathy from stable hyperthyroidism. Clonotypes that were expanded in thyroid above 0.001 mostly appeared in blood too.

The V gene's germline CDR1 is MNHEY and CDR2 SMNVEV (reference sequence). The CDR3 loop spans 15 amino acids. V was pared by 8 bases and J by 4 bases, with 17 bases between. Authors of the study amplified TCR beta CDR3 regions from RNA transcripts. A set of HTBI primers served as the primers for a first-round RT-PCR of the TCR CDR3. MiXCR was run by TCRdb on the multiplex PCR reads, yielding one entry per CDR3 protein. The sample includes fewer than 500,000 distinct CDR3 sequences, around 13% of them seen just once. Under 3 months was the duration of disease in ophthalmopathy patients, who also had a Clinical Activity Score of at least 3 and a NOSPECS grade of at least 4. PBMCs were sourced from roughly 9.1 ml fresh peripheral blood. A word on this clonotype: The antigen remains unidentified.

The rearrangement links TRBV27 to TRBJ2-2, with a tentative D call TRBD1 (6 bases). The receptor's source is a woman in her twenties or thirties with Graves' ophthalmopathy. The specimen sequenced was blood. CDR3 DNA sequence: TGTGCCAGCGGCCCCGGGACACATTTCACCGGGGAGCTGTTTTTT. It codes for CASGPGTHFTGELFF.